The rows below give T cell receptor beta chains drawn from one sample of a study of T cell changes during pregnancy in multiple sclerosis. The repertoire was sequenced with immunoSEQ multiplex PCR; TCRdb's copy has only in-frame clones and lacks some. The profile shows about 40,000 clones, 92% of them singletons. Material: CD8+ T cells from peripheral blood mononuclear cells, obtained in the first trimester of pregnancy. The receptors shown here come from a female donor with multiple sclerosis, enrolled in a pregnancy study. The conserved cysteine and the conserved F or W are not part of the CDR3 here. The order of the fields is V gene, J gene, CDR3 protein.

TRBV4-1	TRBJ1-2	ASSQPENYGYT
TRBV21-1	TRBJ2-7	ASSKVGRRRLAEAYEQY
TRBV2	TRBJ2-3	ASSDGGADLDTQY
TRBV5-6	TRBJ1-1	ASSLAGTVDTEAF
TRBV6-5	TRBJ1-2	ASSYQGASYGYT
TRBV1	TRBJ2-1	TSSQEPGVEQF
TRBV15	TRBJ1-2	ATSDTYGYT
TRBV4-2	TRBJ1-4	ASSQDQMGPESVGEKLF
TRBV10-2	TRBJ2-7	ASSGPGQTHEQY
TRBV11-3	TRBJ2-1	ASSLGEGAYNEQF
TRBV5-6	TRBJ1-4	ASSGLNEKLF
TRBV6-5	TRBJ1-1	ASSSGSGEAF
TRBV19	TRBJ1-6	ASSIRQGPDSPLH
TRBV9	TRBJ2-5	ASQMSGGRGETQY
TRBV6-5	TRBJ2-3	ASSYGTPDTQY
TRBV7-8	TRBJ1-2	ASSLGGQGPSGYT
TRBV13	TRBJ1-6	ASSGARVYSPLH
TRBV7-9	TRBJ2-7	ATHLAGDSYEQY
TRBV25-1	TRBJ1-2	ASSDSQDGYT
TRBV19	TRBJ1-5	ASSDAGTLGQH
TRBV19	TRBJ2-7	ASSIGSGGFYEQY
TRBV19	TRBJ1-1	ASSPRQPNTEAF
TRBV6-1	TRBJ1-2	ASSDLGTGLYGYT
TRBV6-1	TRBJ1-2	ASSEEDTGPYGYT
TRBV6-1	TRBJ1-5	ASSDQSGGHQPQH
TRBV27	TRBJ2-4	ASSPILQGETNIQY
TRBV5-6	TRBJ2-7	ASSYGQVYYEQY
TRBV4-1	TRBJ1-1	ASSQVPEPNTEAF
TRBV11-2	TRBJ1-1	ASSLGQGRAKPF
TRBV19	TRBJ2-1	ASSIKPTFYNEQF
TRBV19	TRBJ1-1	ASSIPDSTEAF
TRBV6-5	TRBJ2-7	ASRSGQETPYEQY
TRBV29-1	TRBJ2-5	SVCFWDTGGETQY
TRBV13	TRBJ2-1	ASSLGASGGPLSYNEQF
TRBV18	TRBJ1-2	ASSPNGGEDGYT
TRBV27	TRBJ2-3	ASRQRPSYTDTQY
TRBV4-1	TRBJ1-5	ASSQDGFGQPQH
TRBV2	TRBJ2-1	ASAGGPGNEQF
TRBV29-1	TRBJ1-1	SGLGTATEAF
TRBV6-4	TRBJ1-6	ASSVQDNSPLH
TRBV9	TRBJ1-1	ASSEDYGDTEAF
TRBV6-5	TRBJ2-7	ASRGLSSYEQY
TRBV5-5	TRBJ1-1	ASSLSTGEGTEAF
TRBV19	TRBJ2-2	ASRGRVRTGELF
TRBV7-6	TRBJ2-7	ASSSGTSGYEQY
TRBV11-2	TRBJ2-3	ASSLEGGQTNTDTQY
TRBV27	TRBJ2-1	ASSSVGGLYNEQF
TRBV2	TRBJ2-1	ASSPPRGGNEQF
TRBV19	TRBJ2-1	ASSIQAGGSYNEQF
TRBV9	TRBJ1-1	ASSGKIPTDEAF
TRBV9	TRBJ2-4	ASSPGQGGIQY
TRBV7-2	TRBJ2-1	ASSRGQGGDLEQF
TRBV19	TRBJ1-5	ASSIGSQGRNQPQH
TRBV9	TRBJ2-6	ASSVSGPSGANVLT
TRBV29-1	TRBJ2-7	SVVSGGYEQY
TRBV7-9	TRBJ2-3	ATGGLGALDTQY
TRBV11-3	TRBJ2-1	ASSIDSSGNEQF